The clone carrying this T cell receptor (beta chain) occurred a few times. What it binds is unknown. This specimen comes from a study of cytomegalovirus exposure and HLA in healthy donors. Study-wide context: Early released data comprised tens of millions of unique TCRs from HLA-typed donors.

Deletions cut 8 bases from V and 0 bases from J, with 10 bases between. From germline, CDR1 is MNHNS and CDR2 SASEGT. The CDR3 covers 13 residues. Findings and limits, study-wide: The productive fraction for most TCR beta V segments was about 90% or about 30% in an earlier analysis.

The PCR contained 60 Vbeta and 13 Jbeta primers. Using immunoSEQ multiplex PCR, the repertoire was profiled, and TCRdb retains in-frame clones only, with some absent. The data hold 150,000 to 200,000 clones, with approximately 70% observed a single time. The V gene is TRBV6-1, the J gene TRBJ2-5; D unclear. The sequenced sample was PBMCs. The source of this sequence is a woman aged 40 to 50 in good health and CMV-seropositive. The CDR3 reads CASLSAYQETQYF. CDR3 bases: TGTGCCAGCTTAAGCGCGTACCAAGAGACCCAGTACTTC.